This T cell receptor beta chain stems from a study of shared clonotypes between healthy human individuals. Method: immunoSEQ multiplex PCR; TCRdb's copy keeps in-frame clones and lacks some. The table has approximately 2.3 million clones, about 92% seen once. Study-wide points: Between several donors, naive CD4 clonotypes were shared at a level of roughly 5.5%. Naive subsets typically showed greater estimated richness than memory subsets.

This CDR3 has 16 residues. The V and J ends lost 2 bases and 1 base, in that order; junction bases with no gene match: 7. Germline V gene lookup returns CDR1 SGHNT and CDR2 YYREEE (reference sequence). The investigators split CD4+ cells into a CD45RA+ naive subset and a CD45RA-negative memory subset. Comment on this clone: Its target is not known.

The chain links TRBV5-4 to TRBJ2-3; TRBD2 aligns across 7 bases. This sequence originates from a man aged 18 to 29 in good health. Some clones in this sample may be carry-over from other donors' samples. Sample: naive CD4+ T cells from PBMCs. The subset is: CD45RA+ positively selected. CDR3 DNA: TGTGCCAGCAGCTTAAGGCTTCGGGAGGGCACAGATACGCAGTATTTT. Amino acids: CASSLRLREGTDTQYF.